The rows below give T cell receptor beta chains drawn from one sample of a study of ipilimumab plus nivolumab after autologous stem cell transplantation. Generated by immunoSEQ multiplex PCR, the TCRdb table keeps only in-frame clones and is missing some. The table includes about 47,000 clones, roughly 90% detected once. Source: PBMCs, taken in a trial of ipilimumab plus nivolumab as post-transplant consolidation. The receptors derive from a male donor with multiple myeloma. CDR3s include the opening cysteine and the closing phenylalanine or tryptophan. Fields, in order: V gene, J gene, clone size, D gene, CDR3 protein, CDR3 DNA. D genes are given only for firm matches. Part of the rows lack a size; the others show once, few, many or a class for expanded clones.

v_call: TRBV11-2
j_call: TRBJ2-7
clone_size: .
d_call: .
cdr3_aa: CASMAGWGNYEQYF
cdr3_nt: TGTGCCAGCATGGCTGGATGGGGGAACTACGAGCAGTACTTC

v_call: TRBV12-5
j_call: TRBJ2-1
clone_size: .
d_call: .
cdr3_aa: CAVGGFRSYNEQFF
cdr3_nt: TGTGCTGTCGGCGGGTTCCGCTCCTACAATGAGCAGTTCTTC

v_call: TRBV5-1
j_call: TRBJ2-3
clone_size: .
d_call: .
cdr3_aa: CASSLIGPTSTDTQYF
cdr3_nt: TGCGCCAGCAGCTTGATTGGACCAACTAGCACAGATACGCAGTATTTT

v_call: TRBV9
j_call: TRBJ2-1
clone_size: .
d_call: .
cdr3_aa: CASSVQGGGPSYNEQFF
cdr3_nt: TGTGCCAGCAGCGTACAGGGGGGAGGGCCTTCCTACAATGAGCAGTTCTTC

v_call: TRBV19
j_call: TRBJ2-7
clone_size: .
d_call: .
cdr3_aa: CASSKVWTGSYEQYF
cdr3_nt: TGTGCCAGTAGTAAGGTGTGGACTGGCTCCTACGAGCAGTACTTC

v_call: TRBV6-1
j_call: TRBJ2-3
clone_size: .
d_call: .
cdr3_aa: CASNRDTWDTQYF
cdr3_nt: TGTGCCAGCAACCGGGACACCTGGGATACGCAGTATTTT

v_call: TRBV29-1
j_call: TRBJ2-1
clone_size: .
d_call: TRBD1
cdr3_aa: CSVVGQGAYNEQFF
cdr3_nt: TGCAGCGTTGTAGGACAGGGCGCCTACAATGAGCAGTTCTTC

v_call: TRBV5-1
j_call: TRBJ1-1
clone_size: .
d_call: TRBD1
cdr3_aa: CASSVGQGFTEAFF
cdr3_nt: TGCGCCAGCAGCGTGGGACAGGGGTTCACTGAAGCTTTCTTT

v_call: TRBV6-6
j_call: TRBJ2-1
clone_size: once
d_call: .
cdr3_aa: CASSYGSAYNEQFF
cdr3_nt: TGTGCCAGCAGTTACGGGTCCGCCTACAATGAGCAGTTCTTC

v_call: TRBV7-9
j_call: TRBJ2-2
clone_size: .
d_call: TRBD1
cdr3_aa: CASSSTGGANTGELFF
cdr3_nt: TGTGCCAGCAGCTCTACAGGGGGCGCGAACACCGGGGAGCTGTTTTTT

v_call: TRBV7-9
j_call: TRBJ2-2
clone_size: .
d_call: .
cdr3_aa: CASSLLIGRTNTGELFF
cdr3_nt: TGTGCCAGCAGCTTATTAATTGGCAGAACGAACACCGGGGAGCTGTTTTTT

v_call: TRBV6-5
j_call: TRBJ1-6
clone_size: few
d_call: TRBD1
cdr3_aa: CASSYQDRGGSPLHF
cdr3_nt: TGTGCCAGCAGTTACCAGGACAGGGGCGGCTCACCCCTCCACTTT

v_call: TRBV7-9
j_call: TRBJ1-1
clone_size: few
d_call: .
cdr3_aa: CASSLGVGAETEAFF
cdr3_nt: TGTGCCAGCAGCTTGGGGGTCGGGGCGGAGACTGAAGCTTTCTTT

v_call: TRBV7-2
j_call: TRBJ2-7
clone_size: .
d_call: TRBD2
cdr3_aa: CASSFTGGSYEQYF
cdr3_nt: TGTGCCAGCAGTTTTACGGGGGGGTCCTACGAGCAGTACTTC

v_call: TRBV30
j_call: TRBJ2-7
clone_size: .
d_call: TRBD1
cdr3_aa: CAWGDRGLYEQYF
cdr3_nt: TGTGCCTGGGGGGACAGGGGGCTGTACGAGCAGTACTTC

v_call: TRBV28
j_call: TRBJ1-2
clone_size: .
d_call: TRBD1
cdr3_aa: CASSFSHDRARGYTF
cdr3_nt: TGTGCCAGCAGTTTCTCGCATGACAGGGCGCGGGGCTACACCTTC

v_call: TRBV2
j_call: TRBJ2-1
clone_size: .
d_call: .
cdr3_aa: CASSEFGNEQFF
cdr3_nt: TGTGCCAGCAGTGAGTTTGGGAATGAGCAGTTCTTC

v_call: TRBV4-2
j_call: TRBJ1-1
clone_size: .
d_call: .
cdr3_aa: CASSQVGAPGETEAFF
cdr3_nt: TGTGCCAGCAGCCAAGTTGGGGCCCCAGGGGAGACTGAAGCTTTCTTT

v_call: TRBV28
j_call: TRBJ2-3
clone_size: .
d_call: TRBD2
cdr3_aa: CASSLWAGAVDTQYF
cdr3_nt: TGTGCCAGCAGTTTATGGGCGGGAGCAGTAGATACGCAGTATTTT

v_call: TRBV11-2
j_call: TRBJ2-6
clone_size: .
d_call: .
cdr3_aa: CASSLEGSPPGANVLTF
cdr3_nt: TGTGCCAGCAGCTTAGAGGGCAGCCCGCCTGGGGCCAACGTCCTGACTTTC

v_call: TRBV2
j_call: TRBJ1-6
clone_size: .
d_call: .
cdr3_aa: CASINRVYGSPLHF
cdr3_nt: TGTGCCAGCATTAACAGGGTTTACGGTTCACCCCTCCACTTT

v_call: TRBV20-1
j_call: TRBJ2-5
clone_size: .
d_call: .
cdr3_aa: CSAGQQETQYF
cdr3_nt: TGCAGTGCAGGACAGCAAGAGACCCAGTACTTC

v_call: TRBV18
j_call: TRBJ2-6
clone_size: .
d_call: .
cdr3_aa: CASSQGAGANVLTF
cdr3_nt: TGTGCCAGCTCACAGGGCGCTGGGGCCAACGTCCTGACTTTC

v_call: TRBV5-1
j_call: TRBJ2-4
clone_size: once
d_call: .
cdr3_aa: CASSLGGGAKNIQYF
cdr3_nt: TGCGCCAGCAGCTTGGGAGGGGGTGCCAAAAACATTCAGTACTTC